This T cell receptor beta chain emerged from a study of graft-versus-host responses after intestinal transplantation. Germline V lookup: CDR1 SNHLY, CDR2 FYNNEI. The CDR3 runs 14 residues. Losses at the gene ends were 5 bases for V and 4 bases for J; bases not matched to a gene: 6. Profiling relied on immunoSEQ multiplex PCR, and the TCRdb table lists in-frame clones only, not all of them. The sample carries 6,000 to 9,000 clones, 30% recorded once. As for this clone: It is likely a read error: a sequence one base away is far more abundant.

Overall study results and limits: In recipient marrow, GvH clones were found, and some appeared first in ileum or blood. Early post-transplant HvG declines tracked with peak circulating GvH clone levels.

The sequenced sample was alloreactive CD4+ T cells from a mixed lymphocyte reaction culture, obtained before transplantation. The subset is: CFSE-low proliferating T cells sorted from roughly six-day pre-transplant mixed lymphocyte reaction (GvH or HvG direction). This receptor was taken from a human patient who was an organ donor for intestinal transplantation. The V and J genes are TRBV2 and TRBJ2-7; 9 nucleotides align to TRBD1. As DNA, the CDR3 is TGTGCCAGCAGTACCGGGACAGGGCGGTACGAGCAGTACTTC. It encodes CASSTGTGRYEQYF.